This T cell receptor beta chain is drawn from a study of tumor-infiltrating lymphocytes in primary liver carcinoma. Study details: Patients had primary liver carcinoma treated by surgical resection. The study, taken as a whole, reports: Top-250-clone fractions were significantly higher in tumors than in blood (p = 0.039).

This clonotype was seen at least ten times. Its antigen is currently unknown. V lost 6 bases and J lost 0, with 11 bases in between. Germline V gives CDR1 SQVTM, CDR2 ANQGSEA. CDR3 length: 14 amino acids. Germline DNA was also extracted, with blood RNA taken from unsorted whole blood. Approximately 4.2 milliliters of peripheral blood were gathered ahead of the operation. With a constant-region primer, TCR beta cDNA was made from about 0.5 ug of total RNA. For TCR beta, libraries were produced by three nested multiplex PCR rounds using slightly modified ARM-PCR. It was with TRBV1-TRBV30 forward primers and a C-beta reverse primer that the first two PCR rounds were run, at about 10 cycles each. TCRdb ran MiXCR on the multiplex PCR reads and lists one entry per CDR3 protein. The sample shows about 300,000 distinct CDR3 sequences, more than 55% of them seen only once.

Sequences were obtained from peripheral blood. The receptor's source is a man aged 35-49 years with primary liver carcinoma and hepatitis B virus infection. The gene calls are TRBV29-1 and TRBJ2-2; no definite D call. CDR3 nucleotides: TGCAGCGTAGCACAAGAAGCGAACACCGGGGAGCTGTTTTTT. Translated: CSVAQEANTGELFF.